A selection of T cell receptor beta chains follows, all from one sample in a study of T cells after yellow fever vaccination. MiXCR, run by TCRdb on the 5' RACE reads, gives a single entry per CDR3 protein. The sample holds 300,000 to 400,000 distinct CDR3 sequences, 6.2% seen once. The starting material was PBMCs, obtained 5 days after the yellow fever booster vaccination. The receptors stem from a man under 40 who received the YFV17D yellow fever vaccine. Each CDR3 is given with its conserved first and last residue. A D gene is named only where the DNA matches it firmly. Clone size, where shown, is once, few, many, or a class for clones that have expanded.

>TRBJ2-7|TRBV29-1|few|-
CSVEKGDYEQYF
TGCAGCGTTGAAAAAGGGGACTACGAGCAGTACTTC
>TRBJ1-5|TRBV4-2|many|-
CASSQGQPNQPQHF
TGTGCCAGCAGCCAGGGACAACCAAATCAGCCCCAGCATTTT
>TRBJ2-3|TRBV20-1|-|-
CSGFGPSTDTQYF
TGCAGTGGGTTTGGTCCTAGCACAGATACGCAGTATTTT
>TRBJ2-2|TRBV24-1|few|-
CATGMPSNTGELFF
TGTGCCACCGGAATGCCCTCGAACACCGGGGAGCTGTTTTTT
>TRBJ2-3|TRBV18|few|TRBD2
CASGEAGDTQYF
TGTGCCAGCGGGGAAGCGGGAGACACGCAGTATTTT
>TRBJ1-2|TRBV20-1|few|-
CSARARSGEGYTF
TGCAGTGCTAGAGCCCGCTCAGGGGAGGGCTACACCTTC
>TRBJ2-7|TRBV5-1|many|TRBD1
CASSDSGGAYEQYF
TGCGCCAGCAGCGACTCAGGGGGCGCGTACGAGCAGTACTTC
>TRBJ2-3|TRBV10-3|few|TRBD2
CAISDGLAGGVDTQYF
TGTGCCATCAGTGACGGACTAGCGGGAGGGGTAGATACGCAGTATTTT
>TRBJ2-7|TRBV5-5|few|-
CASSLVELRIYEQYF
TGTGCCAGCAGCTTGGTCGAACTTAGAATCTACGAGCAGTACTTC
>TRBJ2-5|TRBV7-2|many|-
CASSLRRAKETQYF
TGTGCCAGCAGCCTACGCCGGGCCAAAGAGACCCAGTACTTC
>TRBJ1-2|TRBV5-5|-|-
CASSLLGGAYGYTF
TGTGCCAGCAGCTTGTTAGGTGGGGCCTATGGCTACACCTTC
>TRBJ2-7|TRBV30|many|-
CAWSRGGEQYF
TGTGCCTGGTCCCGTGGGGGGGAGCAGTACTTC
>TRBJ2-1|TRBV20-1|many|-
CSAGTPGLTGRNEQFF
TGCAGTGCTGGCACCCCGGGACTGACCGGTCGCAATGAGCAGTTCTTC
>TRBJ1-1|TRBV7-2|many|-
CASSLQGLGNTEAFF
TGTGCCAGCAGCTTGCAGGGACTGGGGAACACTGAAGCTTTCTTT
>TRBJ2-7|TRBV5-6|many|-
CASSLKNSYEQYF
TGTGCCAGCAGCTTGAAAAACTCCTACGAGCAGTACTTC
>TRBJ2-1|TRBV15|many|-
CATGGGAGVTNEQFF
TGTGCCACCGGGGGCGGGGCGGGAGTAACCAATGAGCAGTTCTTC
>TRBJ2-2|TRBV23-1|many|-
CASSQPSGRPNTGELFF
TGCGCCAGCAGTCAACCCTCCGGCAGGCCGAACACCGGGGAGCTGTTTTTT
>TRBJ2-3|TRBV11-2|many|TRBD1
CASSFRGTASTDTQYF
TGTGCCAGCAGCTTCCGAGGGACAGCCAGCACAGATACGCAGTATTTT
>TRBJ2-2|TRBV10-3|few|-
CAISGSEGLRSGELFF
TGTGCCATCAGTGGTTCAGAAGGGCTTCGGTCCGGGGAGCTGTTTTTT
>TRBJ1-2|TRBV5-1|few|TRBD1
CASSNGQGDYGYTF
TGCGCCAGCAGCAACGGACAGGGGGACTATGGCTACACCTTC
>TRBJ2-2|TRBV5-1|-|TRBD2
CASSLLAGDTGELFF
TGCGCCAGCAGCTTGCTAGCGGGAGATACCGGGGAGCTGTTTTTT
>TRBJ2-5|TRBV10-3|many|-
CAISARGEKETQYF
TGTGCCATCAGTGCGAGGGGGGAAAAAGAGACCCAGTACTTC
>TRBJ2-7|TRBV5-4|-|TRBD1
CASSSTGARPYEQYF
TGTGCCAGCAGCTCGACAGGGGCGCGCCCCTACGAGCAGTACTTC